This T cell receptor (beta chain) was recorded in a study of blood T cell repertoires in COVID-19. Turning to the study itself: Some COVID-19 samples were acute and others convalescent; all came from the United States, Italy and Spain. In each case, the material was cDNA or gDNA derived from T cells, B-cell-depleted T cells, or PBMCs.

Losses at the gene ends were 5 bases for V and 7 bases for J; bases not matched to a gene: 10. Germline values: CDR1 SGHTA, CDR2 FQGNSA. The CDR3 contains 14 residues. Authors' analysis steps: Amplification from reference gene primers served as the basis for estimated nucleated cell counts. Sequencing was performed with immunoSEQ multiplex PCR; in TCRdb, only in-frame clones are kept and a portion is missing. V and J calls and clone size are those listed in that table; D and trimming were worked out from the DNA. The data show some 300,000 clones, with 88% seen just once and approximately 7.2% held by the top ten.

The receptor comes from a woman in her 30s who had recovered from COVID-19. What was sequenced was peripheral blood. The rearrangement links TRBV7-2 to TRBJ2-5; 7 nucleotides agree with TRBD2. CDR3 in DNA: TGTGCCAGCAGCCCTGCATTCCGCGGGGGGACCCAGTACTTC. Translating gives CASSPAFRGGTQYF.